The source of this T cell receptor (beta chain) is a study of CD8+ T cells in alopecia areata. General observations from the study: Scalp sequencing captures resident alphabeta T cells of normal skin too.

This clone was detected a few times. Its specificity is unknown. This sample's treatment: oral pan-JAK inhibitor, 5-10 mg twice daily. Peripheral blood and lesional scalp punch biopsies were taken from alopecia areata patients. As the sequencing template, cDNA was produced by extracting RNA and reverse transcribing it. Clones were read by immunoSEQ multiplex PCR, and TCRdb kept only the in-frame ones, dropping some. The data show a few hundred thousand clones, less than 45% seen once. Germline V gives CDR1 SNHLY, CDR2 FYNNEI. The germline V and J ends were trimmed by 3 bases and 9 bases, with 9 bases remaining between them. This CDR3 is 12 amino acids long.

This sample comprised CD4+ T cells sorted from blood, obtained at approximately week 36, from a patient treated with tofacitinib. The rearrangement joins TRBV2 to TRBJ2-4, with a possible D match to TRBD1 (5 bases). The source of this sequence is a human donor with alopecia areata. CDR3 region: CASSDIGAIQYF. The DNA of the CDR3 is TGTGCCAGCAGTGACATAGGGGCCATTCAGTACTTC.